The TCR beta chain described here comes from a study of T cells in Graves' hyperthyroidism and ophthalmopathy (dated by TCRdb to the late 2010s). Concerning the study at large: Peripheral blood samples were taken at the time of initial diagnosis, prior to any treatment. A discovery cohort of roughly 100 patients, fewer than 50 with Graves' ophthalmopathy and 55 to 65 with stable Graves' hyperthyroidism, was used to find distinguishing TCR V-J signatures. Prospective prediction of ophthalmopathy was tested in an independent validation cohort consisting of 18 to 20 hyperthyroidism patients and around 16 patients who later progressed to ophthalmopathy. The 75 to 100 discovery patients were randomly split 7:3 into training and test sets. In addition, the study compared T-cell repertoires in thyroid tissue and in blood from 6 or 7 Graves' hyperthyroidism patients. Following sampling, methimazole starting at 30 mg daily was given to hyperthyroidism patients, and high-dose intravenous methylprednisolone was given to ophthalmopathy patients. TCR Vbeta CDR3 sequencing of fewer than 150 peripheral blood samples (43 ophthalmopathy, 75 to 80 hyperthyroidism and roughly 17 progressor patients) is reported in the paper.

Amplification of TCR beta CDR3 regions was carried out from RNA transcripts. A first-round RT-PCR of the TCR CDR3 used the HTBI primer set with the Qiagen OneStep RT-PCR kit. A second multiplex PCR round built the libraries, followed by size selection and purification. Sequencing of the libraries was done on an Illumina HiSeq2000 using paired-end 100 bp reads. Processing in the source paper ran as follows. SOAPnuke was used to process the raw data, with reads discarded if the reads contained adapters or uncalled bases, had a mean Phred below 15, or lacked an exact constant-primer or identifier match. High-quality paired reads were merged using COPE v1.2.5, and each unique nucleotide sequence was defined as a clonotype. Clonotypes were aligned to IMGT TRBV, TRBD and TRBJ reference segments using MiTCR v1.1. The analysis was restricted to V-J combinations with a frequency above 0.0001, which together covered approximately 99% of the repertoires. A TCS score was defined as the ratio between F50 (clonal expansion) and ExV (chaos), using BLOSUM62-based TCRdist between CDR3 peptides within each V-J. Welch's t-statistics and random forest reduced just over 500 V-J features to about 13, which were used in a naive Bayes classifier (R e1071). TCRdb redid the processing of the public reads, applying fastp at Q25 and MiXCR, and retained in-frame beta chains. Rows with one shared CDR3 protein collapse into an entry with the most common genes and DNA. TCRdb's processing, not the authors' own work, is the source of the V and J calls. In this sample the table shows around 400,000 distinct CDR3 sequences, roughly 25% of which occur a single time. Around 79% of the sample goes to the ten largest clones.

Trimming takes 5 bases from V and 3 bases from J, and the germline ends sit 17 bases apart. From the cysteine through the phenylalanine, the CDR3 covers 16 amino acids. The CDR3 DNA has 48 bases and is translated from base 1. From a lookup of the germline V gene (reference sequence), CDR1 and CDR2 are SGHAT and FQDESV. This clonotype was seen a few times. The clone's antigen remains unknown. Base qualities are not recorded, but no much larger clone differs from it by a single base. What the authors observed across the whole study: In validation, progression to ophthalmopathy was predicted by the model with approximately 67% sensitivity and 72% to 85% specificity, a median of around 5.9 months before onset. In cross-validation, a model built on a 13 V-J signature told ophthalmopathy apart from stable hyperthyroidism with roughly 87% sensitivity and 81% to 82% specificity, and in testing the same model reached 80%/75%. Most expanded thyroid clonotypes (frequency above 0.001) were also detected in blood, suggesting blood repertoires may reflect thyroid immune responses. Sample size was not statistically predetermined, and blinding of investigators to group allocation was not performed.

Stable Graves' hyperthyroidism was defined as no progression to ophthalmopathy during 18 months of follow-up. Hyperthyroidism patients were newly diagnosed, with disease duration under 2 months, and aged 18 to 65 years. Exclusion was applied to patients with uncontrolled infections, other autoimmune diseases, pregnancy or lactation. Clinical symptoms, serum thyroxine and TRAb, thyroid ultrasound, and orbital computed tomography formed the basis for the diagnoses. Ficoll-Paque density gradient centrifugation was used to isolate PBMCs from 8 to 10 ml of fresh peripheral blood. Total RNA was extracted with Trizol reagent, and quality was checked on an Agilent 2100 Bioanalyzer.

The TCR sequence derives from a man aged 45 to 65 with Graves' hyperthyroidism. The rearrangement combines TRBV11-1 with TRBJ2-1; the D element could tentatively be TRBD1 or TRBD2, as 6 bases agree for each. The sample was blood. The nucleotide sequence is given as TGTGCCAGCAGCCCGAGGGGGGCCGGGGGCTACAATGAGCAGTTCTTC. This yields the protein CASSPRGAGGYNEQFF.